A single sample gave rise to the 15 T cell receptor beta chains below, sequenced in a study of T cell responses to AZD1222 COVID-19 vaccine. Sequenced by immunoSEQ multiplex PCR; TCRdb stores in-frame clones only, minus some. The sample lists 150,000 to 200,000 clones, around 85% occurring once. The source was peripheral blood, collected 28 days after the second AZD1222 dose. The receptor set was obtained from an adult who received the AZD1222 COVID-19 vaccine.

J is TRBJ1-1 and V is TRBV19; D is ambiguous. From germline, CDR1 is LNHDA and CDR2 SQIVND (reference sequence). With 4 bases removed from V and 3 bases from J, the gap between germline ends came to 12 bases. The CDR3 loop spans 14 amino acids. Written as DNA, the CDR3 is TGTGCCAGTAGTACCGGGGTCGAGTACACTGAAGCTTTCTTT. Its protein is CASSTGVEYTEAFF.

This chain uses TRBV19 with TRBJ1-4, with D hard to call. This CDR3 is 14 amino acids long. Germline assignment: CDR1 LNHDA and CDR2 SQIVND (reference sequence). V gave up 11 bases and J gave up 8 bases, with 21 bases separating them. The CDR3 DNA follows: TGTGCCCGATACAGAGTCGGTGGCGGAGAAAAACTGTTTTTT. Its translation is CARYRVGGGEKLFF.

The chain recombines TRBV7-2 with TRBJ2-1, with 8 bases matching TRBD2. V was clipped by 5 bases and J by 6 bases; unmatched bases: 9. The CDR3 consists of 15 residues. Germline CDR1 SGHTA, CDR2 FQGNSA. The CDR3 here is CASSAPGGFRNEQFF. DNA for the CDR3: TGTGCCAGCAGCGCCCCGGGGGGGTTTCGCAATGAGCAGTTCTTC.

The chain employs TRBV2 and TRBJ1-3, with TRBD1 identical over 9 bases. J lost 5 bases, V lost 6 bases, and 11 bases had no gene match. This CDR3 comprises 16 residues. Germline lookup yields CDR1 SNHLY and CDR2 FYNNEI. CDR3: CASSLSRDRDRNTIYF. The CDR3 coding sequence is TGTGCCAGCAGCCTGTCCCGGGACAGGGACCGAAACACCATATATTTT.

CDR3 in amino acids: CASGLGYTTDQPQHF. The CDR3 DNA reads as TGTGCTAGTGGTTTGGGTTACACGACAGATCAGCCCCAGCATTTT. The chain joins TRBV12-5 to TRBJ1-5, with a weak D call TRBD1 (5 bases). From germline, CDR1 is LGHNT and CDR2 FRNRAP. The CDR3 has 15 amino acids. Trimming removed 1 base from V and 5 bases from J, with 12 bases in between. The entire variable domain, with the rest obtained from reference TRBV12-5 and TRBJ1-5, is as follows: DARVTQTPRHKVTEMGQEVTMRCQPILGHNTVFWYRQTMMQGLELLAYFRNRAPLDDSGMPKDRFSAEMPDATLATLKIQPSEPRDSAVYFCASGLGYTTDQPQHFGDGTRLSIL.

The chain uses TRBV7-2 and TRBJ1-5; D might be TRBD1 (6 bases). CDR1 SGHTA and CDR2 FQGNSA come from the germline V gene. The CDR3 loop spans 13 amino acids. Trimming stripped 5 bases from V and 9 bases from J, with 14 bases between. The CDR3 loop is CASSLSPGVPQHF. The CDR3 DNA follows: TGTGCCAGCAGCCTCAGTCCAGGGGTGCCCCAGCATTTT.

The chain combines TRBV6-2 or TRBV6-3 with TRBJ2-7; D perhaps matches TRBD2 (8 bases). Germline V gene data show CDR1 as MNHEY and CDR2 as SVGEGT. The CDR3 runs 19 residues. V lost 2 bases and J lost 2, with 25 bases in between. CDR3 in DNA: TGTGCCAGCAGTTACCCGCAGGGGGATCCTAGCGGGCCACCCTACGAGCAGTACTTC. Translated, it gives CASSYPQGDPSGPPYEQYF.

The chain joins TRBV20-1 to TRBJ2-7; D may be TRBD1 (5 bases). Trimming cost V 6 bases and J 6 bases, with 12 bases left between them. The CDR3 covers 11 residues. Germline V gives CDR1 DFQATT, CDR2 SNEGSKA (reference sequence). The CDR3 sequence: CSASRVLEQYF. The DNA of the CDR3 is TGCAGTGCCTCCAGGGTCCTCGAGCAGTACTTC.

The chain is built from TRBV19 and TRBJ2-7; 9 nucleotides match TRBD1. Per germline, CDR1 LNHDA and CDR2 SQIVND (reference sequence). The CDR3 is 15 residues long. Unmatched junction bases numbered 10, after V lost 6 bases and J lost 4 bases. The CDR3 DNA reads as TGTGCCAGTAGCTCTGTTCGGACAGGGGCTTACGAGCAGTACTTC. Its translation: CASSSVRTGAYEQYF.

This clone was seen only once. The chain uses TRBV2 and TRBJ2-2, with 8 bases that match TRBD1. CDR3 length: 14 residues. Unmatched junction bases numbered 3, after V lost 1 base and J lost 8 bases. In germline, CDR1 is SNHLY, CDR2 FYNNEI. CDR3 amino acids: CASSEGQGMGELFF. The CDR3 DNA is TGTGCCAGCAGTGAAGGACAGGGGATGGGGGAGCTGTTTTTT.

The chain is built from TRBV7-2 and TRBJ2-1; D is unclear. This CDR3 has 16 residues. Looked up from germline, CDR1 is SGHTA and CDR2 is FQGNSA. V lost 4 bases and J 0 bases, leaving 13 bases between the germline ends. The CDR3 spells CASSSTTGGSYNEQFF. DNA of the CDR3: TGTGCCAGCAGCTCCACGACCGGTGGCTCCTACAATGAGCAGTTCTTC.

The chain couples TRBV10-2 to TRBJ1-1; 10 nucleotides line up with TRBD1. Unmatched junction bases numbered 6, after V lost 10 bases and J lost 4 bases. CDR1 and CDR2 (germline): WSHSY, SAAADI. The length of the CDR3 is 13 residues. CDR3 coding DNA: TGCGCCATCACGGGACAGGGGAGCACTGAAGCTTTCTTT. Translating it yields CAITGQGSTEAFF.

The chain uses TRBV19 and TRBJ1-5; 9 positions agree with TRBD1. Germline trimming cut 2 bases from V and 2 bases from J; bases unmatched to any gene: 4. Germline V gives CDR1 LNHDA, CDR2 SQIVND (reference sequence). This CDR3 spans 16 amino acids. Written as DNA, the CDR3 is TGTGCCAGTAGTATAAACAGGGGGCAACGCAATCAGCCCCAGCATTTT. Amino acids: CASSINRGQRNQPQHF.

CDR3 DNA: TGCGCCAGCAGCCAAGATGAGATCGGGACAGGGGACGAAAAACTGTTTTTT. Translating gives CASSQDEIGTGDEKLFF. This sequence joins TRBV4-3 and TRBJ1-4, with 10 bases lining up with TRBD1. This CDR3 spans 17 amino acids. Germline CDR1 reads LGHNA; CDR2 reads YSLEER. The junction had 9 bases not matched to a gene; V was cut back by 0 bases and J by 8 bases.

V gene TRBV2 combines with J gene TRBJ1-2, with 8 bases that match TRBD1. Germline CDR1 is SNHLY and CDR2 is FYNNEI. V shed 9 bases and J 7 bases; nucleotides not matched to a gene: 7. The CDR3 totals 12 residues. The CDR3: CARLDRAGGYTF. CDR3 nucleotides: TGTGCCAGATTGGACAGGGCGGGTGGCTACACCTTC.